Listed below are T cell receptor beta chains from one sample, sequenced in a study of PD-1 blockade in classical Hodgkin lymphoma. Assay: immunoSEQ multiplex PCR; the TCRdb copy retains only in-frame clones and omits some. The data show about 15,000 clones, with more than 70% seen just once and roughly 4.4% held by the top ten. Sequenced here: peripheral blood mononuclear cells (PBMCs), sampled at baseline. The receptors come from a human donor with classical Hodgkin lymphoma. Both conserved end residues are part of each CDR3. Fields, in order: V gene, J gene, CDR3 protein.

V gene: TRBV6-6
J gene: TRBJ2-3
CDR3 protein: CASSLFGGAADTQYF

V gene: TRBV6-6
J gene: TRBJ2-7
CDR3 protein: CASTSSPSYEQYF

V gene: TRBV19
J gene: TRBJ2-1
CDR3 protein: CASSTQREVYNEQFF

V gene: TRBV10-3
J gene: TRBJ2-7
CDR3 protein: CAISGFTVVEQYF

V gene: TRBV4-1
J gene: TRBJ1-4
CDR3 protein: CASSHLPGQGSEKLFF

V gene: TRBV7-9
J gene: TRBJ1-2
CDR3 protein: CASSSTGNYGYTF

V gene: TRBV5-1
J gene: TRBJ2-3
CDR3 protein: CASSGNRADTQYF

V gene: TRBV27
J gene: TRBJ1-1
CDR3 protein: CASSPGNRLMNTEAFF

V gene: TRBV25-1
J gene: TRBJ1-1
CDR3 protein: CASSETGYTEAFF

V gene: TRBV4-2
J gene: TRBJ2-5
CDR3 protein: CASSIPGHQAETQYF

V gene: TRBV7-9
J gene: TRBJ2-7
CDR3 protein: CASSISSYEQYF

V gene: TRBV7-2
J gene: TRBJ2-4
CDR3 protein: CASGRTGDRNIQYF

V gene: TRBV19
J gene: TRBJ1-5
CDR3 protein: CATSPGTSISRPQHF

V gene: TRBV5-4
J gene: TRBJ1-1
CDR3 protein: CASSTLDRVENPEAFF

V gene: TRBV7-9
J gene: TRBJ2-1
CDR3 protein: CASSLAWREYPSNEQFF

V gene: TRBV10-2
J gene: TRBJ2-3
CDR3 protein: CASSEISDTQYF

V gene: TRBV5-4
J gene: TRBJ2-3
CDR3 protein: CASSGGTSGGLTDTQYF

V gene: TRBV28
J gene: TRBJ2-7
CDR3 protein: CASSLFGLAGTYEQYF

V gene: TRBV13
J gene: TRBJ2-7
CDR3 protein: CASSPGQGVYEQYF

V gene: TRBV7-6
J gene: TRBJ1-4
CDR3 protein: CASSLLPGTQNEKLFF

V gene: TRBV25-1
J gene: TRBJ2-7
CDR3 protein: CASSDPGTTVYEQYF

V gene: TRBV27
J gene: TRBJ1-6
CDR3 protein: CASSSYPAYNSPLHF

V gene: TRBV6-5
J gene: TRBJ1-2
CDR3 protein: CASTPSPRPYGYTF

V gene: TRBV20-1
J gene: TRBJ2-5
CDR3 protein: CSARGQETQYF

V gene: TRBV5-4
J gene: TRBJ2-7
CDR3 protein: CASSAGSESEQYF

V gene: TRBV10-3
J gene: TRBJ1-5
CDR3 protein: CAISRGGDSNQPQHF

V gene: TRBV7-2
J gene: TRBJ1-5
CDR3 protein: CASSLVSEPSSPQHF

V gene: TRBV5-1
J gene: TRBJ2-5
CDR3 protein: CASSATGTKVWGAQYF

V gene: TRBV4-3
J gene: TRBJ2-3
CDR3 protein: CASSQEGLATDTQYF

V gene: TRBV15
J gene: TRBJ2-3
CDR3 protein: CATSRGFSGNSDTQYF

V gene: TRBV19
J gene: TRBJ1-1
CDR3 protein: CASTSRLFEAFF

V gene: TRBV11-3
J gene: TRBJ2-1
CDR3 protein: CASSLTSRSNEQFF

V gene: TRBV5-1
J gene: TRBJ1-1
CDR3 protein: CASSLVPNGLEAFF

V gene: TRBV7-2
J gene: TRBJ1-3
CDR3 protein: CASSWKNRNTIYF

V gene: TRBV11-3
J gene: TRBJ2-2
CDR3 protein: CASSPGPVGTGELFF

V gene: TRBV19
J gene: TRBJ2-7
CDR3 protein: CASSYMGTGLIYEQYF

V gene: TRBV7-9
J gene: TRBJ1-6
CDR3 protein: CASRPKDRLGGPLHF